What follows is one TCR beta chain and its context. Its antigen is currently unknown. Method: immunoSEQ multiplex PCR; TCRdb's copy keeps in-frame clones and lacks some. The table includes approximately 100,000 clones, about 91% detected once. The data stem from a study of siplizumab effects on memory and regulatory T cells. Whole-study findings and limits: Siplizumab led to significantly less abundant alloreactive sequences that could be traced back to unstimulated CD4+ memory cells. Naive T cells appeared more diverse than memory cells and seemed to be major alloresponse contributors. Confirmation was lacking for the suppressive function of proliferating Tregs derived from siplizumab cultures.

The CDR3 runs to 13 residues. V was clipped by 3 bases and J by 3 bases, with 9 bases between them. Germline V gene lookup returns CDR1 SGHAT and CDR2 FQNNGV. The chain has TRBV11-2 and TRBJ2-7; tentative D call: TRBD1 (6 bases). The receptor's source is a human donor in good health. The source material was Tregs sorted from blood. For the CDR3, the DNA is TGTGCCAGCAGCTTCAGGGACAACTACGAGCAGTACTTC. Translating gives CASSFRDNYEQYF.